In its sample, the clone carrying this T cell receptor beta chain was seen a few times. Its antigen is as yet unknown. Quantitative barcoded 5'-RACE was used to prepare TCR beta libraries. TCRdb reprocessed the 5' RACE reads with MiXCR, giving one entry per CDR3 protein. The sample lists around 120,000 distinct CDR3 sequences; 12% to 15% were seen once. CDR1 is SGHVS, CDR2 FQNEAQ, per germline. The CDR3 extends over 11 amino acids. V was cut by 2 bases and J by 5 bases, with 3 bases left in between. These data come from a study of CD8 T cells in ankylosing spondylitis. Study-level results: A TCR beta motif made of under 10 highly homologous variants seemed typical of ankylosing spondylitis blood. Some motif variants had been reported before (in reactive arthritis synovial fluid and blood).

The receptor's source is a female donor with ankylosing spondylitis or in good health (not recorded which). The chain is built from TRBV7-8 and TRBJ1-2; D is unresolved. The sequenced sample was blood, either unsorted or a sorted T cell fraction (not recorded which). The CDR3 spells CASSLQYGYTF. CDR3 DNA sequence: TGTGCCAGCAGCTTACAGTATGGCTACACCTTC.